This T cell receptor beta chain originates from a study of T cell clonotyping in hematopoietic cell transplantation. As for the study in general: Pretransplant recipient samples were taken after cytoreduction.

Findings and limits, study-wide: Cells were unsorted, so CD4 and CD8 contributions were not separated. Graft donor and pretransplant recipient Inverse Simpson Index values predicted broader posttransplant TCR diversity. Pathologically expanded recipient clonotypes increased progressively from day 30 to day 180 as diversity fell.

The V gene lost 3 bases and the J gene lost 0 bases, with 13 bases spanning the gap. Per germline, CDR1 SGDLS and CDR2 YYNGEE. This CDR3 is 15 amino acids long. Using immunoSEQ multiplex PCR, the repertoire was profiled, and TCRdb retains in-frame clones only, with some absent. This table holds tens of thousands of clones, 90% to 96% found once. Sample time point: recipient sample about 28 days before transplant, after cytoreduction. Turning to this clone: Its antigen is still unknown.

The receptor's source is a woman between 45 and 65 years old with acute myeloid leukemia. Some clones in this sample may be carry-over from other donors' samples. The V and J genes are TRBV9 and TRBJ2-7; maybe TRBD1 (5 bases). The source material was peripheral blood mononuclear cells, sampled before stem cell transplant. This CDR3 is CASSARAVSSYEQYF. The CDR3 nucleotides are TGTGCCAGCAGCGCCAGGGCGGTTTCCTCCTACGAGCAGTACTTC.